Detailed here is one TCR beta chain. The CDR3 loop spans 16 amino acids. Trimming took 5 bases from V and 7 from J; bases not matched to a gene: 9. The germline V gene encodes CDR1 SGHTA and CDR2 FQGNSA. This entry belongs to a study of blood T cell repertoires in COVID-19. Study information: PBMCs, B-cell-depleted T cells, or T cells provided the cDNA or gDNA that made up the material.

Authors' analysis steps: Reference gene primer amplification in the assay estimated nucleated cell counts. The protocol was immunoSEQ multiplex PCR, while the TCRdb copy is restricted to in-frame clones and leaves out a portion. V and J calls plus clone size are reproduced from that table; the DNA served to infer D and trimming. This sample yields about 240,000 clones, of which more than 75% are seen a single time; 6% to 9% belongs to the top ten. The rearrangement uses TRBV7-2 and TRBJ2-3; 13 bases agree with TRBD2. Sequencing was carried out using peripheral blood. The receptor comes from a woman in her 70s with active or convalescent COVID-19. The CDR3 DNA follows: TGTGCCAGCAGCCAAACTAGCGGGGGGGCGGAAAATACGCAGTATTTT. Encoded protein: CASSQTSGGAENTQYF.